This T cell receptor beta chain originates from a study of human T cells and chemical hapten exposure. Turning to the study itself: Predominantly women, the patients had alopecia areata, totalis or universalis.

Noted time point: patch test 3, about 24 weeks after DPC sensitization. Treatment: therapeutic diphenylcyclopropenone sensitization with weekly scalp DPC. Alopecia patients between 18 and 70 years old and suitable for DPC were used as donors. Unmatched junction bases numbered 8, after V lost 2 bases and J lost 8 bases. The CDR3 is made up of 16 amino acids. The V gene's germline CDR1 is SGHAT and CDR2 FQNNGV. This clonotype showed up many times. The library attached unique molecular identifiers to individual cDNA molecules. TCRdb ran MiXCR on the RACE reads and lists one entry per CDR3 protein. The sample contains 30,000 or so distinct CDR3 sequences, over 4.5% of which appear only once.

This clonotype originated in a man aged 25 to 45 with alopecia areata. Some clones in this sample may be carry-over from other donors' samples. The sample in question was whole blood, obtained in connection with sensitization to the hapten diphenylcyclopropenone (DPC). The genes are TRBV11-2 and TRBJ2-1; 11 nucleotides align to TRBD2. The CDR3 sequence is CASSLTSGSLVDEQFF. The DNA of the CDR3 is TGTGCCAGCAGCTTAACTAGCGGGAGCCTGGTGGATGAGCAGTTCTTC.